The sequence of this T cell receptor (beta chain) was determined in a study of shared clonotypes between healthy human individuals. Study-wide context: CD4 naive cells filled three plates per donor, CD4 memory three, CD8 naive two and CD8 memory one. Findings and caveats of the study: When compared with the clonotypes that were shared by all four sorted-subset donors, the non-shared clonotypes turned out to have lower generation probabilities.

Per the germline V gene, CDR1 is ENHRY and CDR2 is SYGVKD. This CDR3 is 12 amino acids long. Trimming cost V 11 bases and J 4 bases; bases outside gene matches: 5. Free of recent acute infections or vaccinations, the donors were healthy HIV-negative adults. As for this clone: As yet, its antigen is unknown.

The assay was immunoSEQ multiplex PCR, and TCRdb's table has in-frame clones only and misses some. The table lists approximately 240,000 clones, 50% to 75% of them singletons, with around 10% in the top ten. The TCR originated in a man in his thirties or forties in good health. Sample: memory CD4+ T cells sorted from blood. The subset denotes: CD45RA-negative fraction. This chain connects TRBV10-3 to TRBJ1-5; TRBD1 aligns across 7 bases. CDR3 protein: CAAGTDNQPQHF. CDR3 bases: TGTGCCGCCGGGACAGATAATCAGCCCCAGCATTTT.